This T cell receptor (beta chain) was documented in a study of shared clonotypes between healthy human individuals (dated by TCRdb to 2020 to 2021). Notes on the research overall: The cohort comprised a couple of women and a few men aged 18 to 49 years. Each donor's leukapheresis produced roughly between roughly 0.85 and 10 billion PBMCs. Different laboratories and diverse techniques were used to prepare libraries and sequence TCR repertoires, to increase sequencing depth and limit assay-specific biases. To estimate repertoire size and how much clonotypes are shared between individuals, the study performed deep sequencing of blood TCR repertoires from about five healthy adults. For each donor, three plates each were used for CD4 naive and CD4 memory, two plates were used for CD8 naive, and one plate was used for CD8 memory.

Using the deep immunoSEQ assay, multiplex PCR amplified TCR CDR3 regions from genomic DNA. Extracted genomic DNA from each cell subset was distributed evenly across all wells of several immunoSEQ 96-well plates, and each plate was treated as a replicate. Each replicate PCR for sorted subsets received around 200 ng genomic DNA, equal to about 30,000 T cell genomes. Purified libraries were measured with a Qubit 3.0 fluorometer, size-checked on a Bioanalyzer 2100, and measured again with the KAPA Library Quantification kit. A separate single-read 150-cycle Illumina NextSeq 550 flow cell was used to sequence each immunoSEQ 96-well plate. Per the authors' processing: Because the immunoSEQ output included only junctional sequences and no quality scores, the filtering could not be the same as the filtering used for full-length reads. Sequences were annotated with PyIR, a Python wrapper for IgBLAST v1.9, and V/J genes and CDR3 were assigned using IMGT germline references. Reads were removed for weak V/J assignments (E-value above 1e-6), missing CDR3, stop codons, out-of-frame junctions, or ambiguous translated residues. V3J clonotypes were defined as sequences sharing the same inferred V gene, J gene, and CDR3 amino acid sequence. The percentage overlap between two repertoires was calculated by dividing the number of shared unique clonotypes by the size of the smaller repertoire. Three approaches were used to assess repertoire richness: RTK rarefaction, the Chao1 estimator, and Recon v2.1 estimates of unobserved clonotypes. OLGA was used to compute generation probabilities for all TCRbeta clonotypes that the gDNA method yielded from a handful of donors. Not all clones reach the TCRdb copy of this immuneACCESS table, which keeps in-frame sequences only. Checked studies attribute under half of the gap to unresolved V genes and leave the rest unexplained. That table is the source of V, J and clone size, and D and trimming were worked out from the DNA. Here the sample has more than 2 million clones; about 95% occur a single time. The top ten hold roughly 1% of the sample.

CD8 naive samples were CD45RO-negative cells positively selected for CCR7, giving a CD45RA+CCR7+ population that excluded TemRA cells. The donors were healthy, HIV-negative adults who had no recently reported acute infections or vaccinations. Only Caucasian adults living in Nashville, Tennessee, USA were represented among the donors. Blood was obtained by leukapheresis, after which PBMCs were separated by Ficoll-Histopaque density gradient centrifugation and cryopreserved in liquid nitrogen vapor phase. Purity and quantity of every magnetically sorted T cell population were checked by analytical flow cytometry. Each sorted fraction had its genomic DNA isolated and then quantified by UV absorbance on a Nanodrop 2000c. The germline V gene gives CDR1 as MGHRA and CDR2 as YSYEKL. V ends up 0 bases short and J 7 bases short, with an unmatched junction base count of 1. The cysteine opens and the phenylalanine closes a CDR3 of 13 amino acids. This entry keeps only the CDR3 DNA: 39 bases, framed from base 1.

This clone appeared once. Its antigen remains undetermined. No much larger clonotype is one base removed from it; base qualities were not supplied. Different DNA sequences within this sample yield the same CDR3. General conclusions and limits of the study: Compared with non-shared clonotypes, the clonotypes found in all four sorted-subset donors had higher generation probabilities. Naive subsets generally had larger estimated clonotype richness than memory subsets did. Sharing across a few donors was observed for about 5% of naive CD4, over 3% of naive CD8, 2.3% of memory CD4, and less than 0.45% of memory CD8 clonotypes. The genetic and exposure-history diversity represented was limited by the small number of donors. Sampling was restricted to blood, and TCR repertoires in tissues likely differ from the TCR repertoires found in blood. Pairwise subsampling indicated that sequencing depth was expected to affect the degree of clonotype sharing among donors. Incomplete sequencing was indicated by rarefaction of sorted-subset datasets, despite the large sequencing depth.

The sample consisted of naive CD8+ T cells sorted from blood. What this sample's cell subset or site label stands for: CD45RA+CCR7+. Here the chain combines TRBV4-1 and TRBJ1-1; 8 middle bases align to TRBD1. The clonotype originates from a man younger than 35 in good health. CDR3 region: CASSQDRGLEAFF. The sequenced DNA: TGCGCCAGCAGCCAAGACAGGGGGCTTGAAGCTTTCTTT.